A selection of T cell receptor beta chains follows, all from one sample in a study of graft-versus-host responses after intestinal transplantation. Here immunoSEQ multiplex PCR was the method, and the copy in TCRdb shows in-frame clones only, minus some. This sample has 60,000 to 65,000 clones, with around 90% found just once. The sample in question was ileum tissue, obtained 350 to 400 days after transplant. These receptors all come from a human patient who received an intestinal transplant, so some T cells may come from the graft donor. CDR3s include the opening cysteine and the closing phenylalanine or tryptophan. D genes are given only for firm matches. Clone size appears in some rows only: once, few, many, or a class for an expanded clone.

. | TRBJ2-5 | TRBD2 | TRBV28 | CASSLGLAGGPGTQYF | TGTGCCAGCAGTTTGGGACTAGCGGGAGGGCCGGGGACCCAGTACTTC
. | TRBJ2-5 | . | TRBV11-2 | CASSLGQYQETQYF | TGTGCCAGCAGCCTTGGACAGTACCAAGAGACCCAGTACTTC
. | TRBJ1-2 | . | TRBV30 | CAWSLDSDYGYTF | TGTGCCTGGAGTCTCGACAGCGACTATGGCTACACCTTC
. | TRBJ1-4 | . | TRBV6-6 | CASRPSGATNEKLFF | TGTGCCAGCAGACCCTCAGGGGCAACTAATGAAAAACTGTTTTTT
. | TRBJ2-3 | . | TRBV1 | CTSSQGLAGGNFRTDTQYF | TGCACCAGCAGCCAAGGACTAGCGGGAGGAAATTTTAGGACAGATACGCAGTATTTT
. | TRBJ2-3 | TRBD2 | TRBV28 | CASTRASGGVLDTQYF | TGTGCCAGCACCCGAGCCAGCGGGGGTGTGTTAGATACGCAGTATTTT
. | TRBJ1-1 | . | TRBV7-6 | CASSFAPDWDTEAFF | TGTGCCAGCAGCTTTGCCCCGGACTGGGACACTGAAGCTTTCTTT
. | TRBJ2-1 | . | TRBV11-3 | CASSLGTTNEQFF | TGTGCCAGCAGCTTAGGGACTACCAATGAGCAGTTCTTC
. | TRBJ2-5 | . | TRBV12-5 | CASGETAETQYF | TGTGCTAGTGGCGAGACCGCGGAGACCCAGTACTTC
few | TRBJ2-7 | TRBD2 | TRBV6-1 | CASSETDPGLASYEQYF | TGTGCCAGCAGTGAAACAGATCCGGGACTAGCATCCTACGAGCAGTACTTC
once | TRBJ2-3 | TRBD2 | TRBV5-1 | CASSPPVRDYTDTQYF | TGCGCCAGCAGCCCTCCGGTCCGGGACTACACAGATACGCAGTATTTT
. | TRBJ2-7 | TRBD2 | TRBV2 | CASRGGLGPPGEQYF | TGTGCCAGCCGGGGGGGACTAGGTCCCCCGGGGGAGCAGTACTTC
. | TRBJ1-2 | . | TRBV6-5 | CASSPTGTYGYTF | TGTGCCAGCAGTCCCACAGGGACCTATGGCTACACCTTC
. | TRBJ2-7 | . | TRBV11-2 | CASSLGRRVAVEQYF | TGTGCCAGCAGCTTAGGCAGGCGTGTGGCGGTGGAGCAGTACTTC
. | TRBJ1-1 | TRBD1 | TRBV5-1 | CASSPRSVTGGNTEAFF | TGCGCCAGCAGCCCCCGTTCCGTAACAGGGGGAAACACTGAAGCTTTCTTT
. | TRBJ2-7 | TRBD1 | TRBV6-1 | CASKGQGAYEQYF | TGTGCCAGCAAGGGACAGGGGGCCTACGAGCAGTACTTC
. | TRBJ2-7 | . | TRBV9 | CASSAEEGYEQYF | TGTGCCAGCAGTGCCGAAGAAGGCTACGAGCAGTACTTC
. | TRBJ1-6 | . | TRBV5-8 | CASNSGLGRLNSPLHF | TGTGCCAGCAACTCGGGTCTGGGGCGCCTAAATTCACCCCTCCACTTT
. | TRBJ2-3 | TRBD2 | TRBV4-2 | CASSQEGLAGGPDTQYF | TGTGCCAGCAGCCAAGAAGGCCTAGCGGGGGGGCCTGATACGCAGTATTTT
. | TRBJ2-7 | TRBD1 | TRBV29-1 | CSVEGRQGVPYEQYF | TGCAGCGTTGAGGGTCGACAGGGCGTTCCCTACGAGCAGTACTTC
. | TRBJ2-3 | TRBD2 | TRBV5-1 | CASSLVGTGLVDTDTQYF | TGCGCCAGCAGCTTGGTGGGTACGGGACTAGTCGACACAGATACGCAGTATTTT
. | TRBJ2-1 | TRBD2 | TRBV4-1 | CASSPPYWVAGGNNEQFF | TGCGCCAGCAGCCCGCCCTATTGGGTAGCGGGGGGGAACAATGAGCAGTTCTTC
. | TRBJ1-4 | . | TRBV5-6 | CASSLRLPQGWNDEKLFF | TGTGCCAGCAGCTTGCGTTTGCCACAGGGTTGGAACGATGAAAAACTGTTTTTT
. | TRBJ2-7 | TRBD2 | TRBV28 | CATQGEGFYEQYF | TGTGCCACCCAAGGGGAGGGATTCTACGAGCAGTACTTC
. | TRBJ2-7 | . | TRBV7-2 | CASSLLAYEQYF | TGTGCCAGCAGCCTTCTCGCCTACGAGCAGTACTTC
. | TRBJ2-1 | . | TRBV6-5 | CASSYAQGTEQFF | TGTGCCAGCAGTTACGCGCAGGGCACTGAGCAGTTCTTC
. | TRBJ1-2 | . | TRBV6-5 | CASSGQTGNYGYTF | TGTGCCAGCAGTGGACAGACAGGCAACTATGGCTACACCTTC
. | TRBJ2-3 | . | TRBV18 | CASSPDSDTQYF | TGTGCCAGCTCGCCTGATTCAGATACGCAGTATTTT
. | TRBJ2-1 | . | TRBV30 | CAWSVRSGKGGWSYNEQFF | TGTGCCTGGAGTGTACGAAGCGGGAAGGGGGGTTGGTCCTACAATGAGCAGTTCTTC
. | TRBJ1-1 | . | TRBV28 | CASSFGLISEAFF | TGTGCCAGCAGTTTCGGTCTGATTTCTGAAGCTTTCTTT
. | TRBJ2-1 | TRBD2 | TRBV9 | CASSVGWLAGQGEQFF | TGTGCCAGCAGCGTAGGATGGCTAGCGGGGCAGGGGGAGCAGTTCTTC
. | TRBJ2-7 | TRBD1 | TRBV10-1 | CASIETDRWTGASYEQYF | TGCGCCAGCATCGAAACGGACCGCTGGACAGGGGCTTCCTACGAGCAGTACTTC
. | TRBJ2-7 | TRBD1 | TRBV27 | CASSLATGSYEQYF | TGTGCCAGCAGTTTGGCGACAGGGTCCTACGAGCAGTACTTC
. | TRBJ2-7 | . | TRBV9 | CASSVGSGHEQYF | TGTGCCAGCAGCGTAGGGTCAGGCCACGAGCAGTACTTC
. | TRBJ2-5 | . | TRBV11-2 | CASTITAARTQYF | TGTGCCAGCACCATCACAGCGGCCCGGACCCAGTACTTC
. | TRBJ1-5 | . | TRBV10-2 | CASHPGTEINQPQHF | TGCGCCAGCCACCCCGGGACGGAGATCAATCAGCCCCAGCATTTT
. | TRBJ1-1 | . | TRBV7-9 | CASSLPGTLNTEAFF | TGTGCCAGCAGCTTACCCGGGACATTGAACACTGAAGCTTTCTTT
. | TRBJ2-5 | . | TRBV9 | CASSPGTRETQYF | TGTGCCAGCAGCCCTGGGACAAGGGAGACCCAGTACTTC
. | TRBJ2-7 | . | TRBV9 | CASSVGQGWYEQYF | TGTGCCAGCAGCGTAGGGCAGGGGTGGTACGAGCAGTACTTC
. | TRBJ2-1 | . | TRBV28 | CASSLGRSNEQFF | TGTGCCAGCAGTTTGGGTCGGTCCAATGAGCAGTTCTTC
. | TRBJ1-2 | . | TRBV6-5 | CASSSTGTPFYGYTF | TGTGCCAGCAGTTCCACCGGGACACCCTTCTATGGCTACACCTTC
. | TRBJ2-7 | . | TRBV9 | CASSPRMIGGRDEQYF | TGTGCCAGCAGCCCCAGGATGATTGGGGGGCGCGACGAGCAGTACTTC
. | TRBJ2-2 | TRBD2 | TRBV14 | CASSLTWTSWSSGELFF | TGTGCCAGCAGCCTAACCTGGACTAGTTGGTCTTCCGGGGAGCTGTTTTTT
. | TRBJ2-5 | . | TRBV2 | CASYPGLSSGTQYF | TGTGCCAGCTACCCGGGACTTTCATCGGGGACCCAGTACTTC
. | TRBJ2-2 | TRBD1 | TRBV29-1 | CSVRRKIQGADTGELFF | TGCAGCGTTCGACGAAAAATACAGGGGGCCGACACCGGGGAGCTGTTTTTT
. | TRBJ2-5 | TRBD1 | TRBV11-2 | CASSSGTGKAQYF | TGTGCCAGCAGCTCCGGGACAGGGAAGGCCCAGTACTTC
. | TRBJ2-1 | TRBD2 | TRBV6-4 | CASSDIGGADEQFF | TGTGCCAGCAGTGATATCGGGGGGGCAGATGAGCAGTTCTTC
few | TRBJ2-2 | . | TRBV7-6 | CASGRLHLERVGELFF | TGTGCCAGCGGTAGACTACACCTTGAACGGGTCGGGGAGCTGTTTTTT
. | TRBJ2-1 | . | TRBV21-1 | CASSNGVAEPYNEQFF | TGTGCCAGCAGCAATGGGGTAGCGGAACCCTACAATGAGCAGTTCTTC